The present entry profiles one T cell receptor (beta chain) with its context. The antigen this receptor binds is unknown. There are no base qualities to consult, and no much larger clone falls within one base. The time point label on this specimen signifies: week 11, during vaccination. Each vaccine dose, consisting of 300 ug of a 20-mer mutant IDH1 peptide in Montanide, was administered subcutaneously with topical imiquimod. All donors had newly diagnosed IDH1-mutant astrocytomas of WHO grade 3 or 4 that showed loss of nuclear ATRX. The samples were drawn from NOA16, a multicentre, single-arm, open-label phase I trial in Germany that tested a mutant IDH1 peptide vaccine in humans for the first time. Genomic DNA for TCRB sequencing was isolated from EDTA blood with the DNeasy Blood and Tissue Kit. The data were taken from a study of a mutant IDH1 vaccine in newly diagnosed glioma (dated by TCRdb to about 2021). With regard to the full study: Across visits V03 through V10, patients got a total of eight vaccinations, given in weeks 1, 3, 5, 7, 11, 15, 19 and 23. Vaccination was initiated 4-6 weeks after radiotherapy alone, or concurrently with temozolomide cycles in the chemotherapy-containing groups. Of the 25 to 40 patients who were treated, 62.5% were male and approximately 38% were female, and the mean age was around 40 years. Prior to enrollment, standard therapy consisting of radiotherapy alone, temozolomide alone, or radiochemotherapy with temozolomide had been administered to patients, with the combination being received by most patients. Peripheral blood was collected at six visits: V03 (baseline), V05, V07, V10, V12 and V13. For exploratory analyses, approximately 23 treated patients had longitudinal TCRB deep sequencing done wherever samples were available. What the authors observed across the whole study: Pseudoprogression seemed to be unrelated to changes in the top peripheral T cell clonotypes found by TCRB sequencing. Vaccine-induced immune responses across multiple MHC alleles were detected in 80% to 95% of patients. It was noted by the authors that analyses of patient blood samples could not be reproduced owing to sample limitations. Selection of PBMC samples for TCRB deep sequencing was based on availability.

Libraries were made using the immunoSEQ multiplex PCR assay. Following the manufacturer's protocol, the hsTCRB Kit was used to amplify rearranged TCR beta chain sequences. An Illumina MiSeq was used to sequence the TCRB libraries. The published analysis was carried out like this. The proprietary platform of the kit vendor was used for demultiplexing, trimming and gene mapping. TCRdb obtained this table from immuneACCESS and retained in-frame rearrangements with V and J assigned. These tables miss some clones; where compared with another copy, unresolved V genes account for less than half of the shortfall, and the remainder is unexplained. V, J and clone size derive from that table, while D and trimming were established from the DNA sequence. This sample gives tens of thousands of clones in total; around 77% of them show up just once. The ten largest clones add up to approximately 9.5% of the sample.

The TCR originated in a woman in her late teens or twenties with glioma. This specimen consisted of PBMCs, obtained from a glioma patient whose treatment included an IDH1 peptide vaccine.

The bases are TGTGCCAGCAGAGGCGCGAGCTCTGGAAACACCATATATTTT. It translates as CASRGASSGNTIYF. Recombination linked TRBV2 to TRBJ1-3, with the D gene call left open. Based on the germline V gene, the CDR1 and CDR2 sequences are SNHLY and FYNNEI. Deletion took 6 bases off V and 0 bases off J, with a span of 9 bases between the germline ends. The CDR3 spans 14 residues, from the cysteine through the phenylalanine. The retained sequence is limited to the CDR3, 42 bases, with the frame set at the first base.